This TCR beta chain was documented in a study of blood T cell dynamics during melanoma immunotherapy. As for the study in general: Metastatic melanoma patients received first-line pembrolizumab or nivolumab plus ipilimumab.

Some clones are missing from TCRdb's copy, which holds only in-frame ones; the method was immunoSEQ multiplex PCR. The sample records 5,500 to 6,000 clones, 65% to 85% being singletons. Overall study results and limits: At W3, later disease-control patients showed bifurcated PBMC repertoire changes, unlike progressors.

Concerning this clone itself: Its specificity is unknown.

The CDR3 spans 14 residues. After removal of 3 bases from V and 6 bases from J, the junction contained 5 bases not matched to a gene. Germline lookup yields CDR1 SGHTA and CDR2 FQGNSA. The time point denotes: week 3, after first cycle of checkpoint inhibitor. Sampling occurred pretreatment (T0) and at week 3 (W3), after cycle one of checkpoint blockade. Prior systemic cancer therapy, immunosuppressant use and other active malignancies excluded patients. The sequence derives from a human donor with melanoma. The specimen was blood, collected from a patient treated with checkpoint blockade. The chain employs TRBV7-2 and TRBJ1-1, with TRBD1 identical over 9 bases. CDR3 DNA: TGTGCCAGCAGCTTTGGGGGGACAGGGTCTGAAGCTTTCTTT. It codes for CASSFGGTGSEAFF.